Following are 30 T cell receptor beta chains from one sample sequenced in a study of OX40 agonist ivuxolimab in advanced cancers. Generated by immunoSEQ multiplex PCR, the TCRdb table keeps only in-frame clones and is missing some. The sample has roughly 65,000 clones; roughly nine tenths are singletons. The sequences come from CD4+ or CD8+ T cells sorted from blood, collected in a trial of the OX40 agonist ivuxolimab. These receptors originate from an adult with an advanced solid tumor such as melanoma, head and neck, liver or kidney cancer.

Turning to this clone: Other DNA sequences from this sample encode an identical CDR3 as well. This chain uses TRBV11-2 with TRBJ2-2; no clear D gene. Germline values: CDR1 SGHAT, CDR2 FQNNGV. Trimming removed 5 bases at V and 7 bases at J, with 14 bases between. The CDR3 is made up of 14 amino acids. CDR3 bases: TGTGCCAGCAGCGCCCCAGGTCGTGGCGGGGAGCTGTTTTTT. Protein product: CASSAPGRGGELFF.

Notes on this clone: Sequence at one end of the junction differs from germline and may be a read error. The gene calls are TRBV7-9 and TRBJ2-7, with 11 bases that match TRBD2. Germline V gene data show CDR1 as SEHNR and CDR2 as FQNEAQ (reference sequence). The CDR3 contains 15 residues. The CDR3 DNA sequence: TGTGCCAGCAGCGTAGCGGGAGGGGTTTCCTACGAGCAGTACTTC. It encodes CASSVAGGVSYEQYF.

The V call is TRBV19, the J call TRBJ1-5, with TRBD1 matching 9 bases. V trimming: 4 bases; J trimming: 4 bases; junction bases outside the gene matches: 2. There are 14 residues in the CDR3. The V gene's germline CDR1 is LNHDA and CDR2 SQIVND (reference sequence). CDR3 sequence (DNA): TGTGCCAGTAGTACGACAGGGGGAAATCAGCCCCAGCATTTT. Residues: CASSTTGGNQPQHF.

The chain recombines TRBV5-6 with TRBJ2-5; 11 positions agree with TRBD1. The CDR3 is 15 amino acids. Trimming removed 4 bases from V and 3 bases from J; junction bases left unmatched: 5. The germline CDR1 and CDR2 sequences are SGHDT and YYEEEE. CDR3 in amino acids: CASSLSGQGEETQYF. Written as DNA, the CDR3 is TGTGCCAGCAGCCTATCGGGACAGGGGGAAGAGACCCAGTACTTC.

The count of this clone is one. The chain combines TRBV4-1 with TRBJ2-5, with 11 bases fitting TRBD2. Germline-derived CDR1 and CDR2 are MGHRA and YSYEKL. Trimming cost V 0 bases and J 2 bases; bases outside gene matches: 11. This CDR3 comprises 19 residues. The CDR3 DNA is TGCGCCAGCAGCCAAGAAGGGAGGGGAGTAGCGGGAGGGCAAGAGACCCAGTACTTC. This codes for CASSQEGRGVAGGQETQYF.

The J gene is TRBJ1-1, the V gene TRBV6-1; D is unresolved. The V gene's germline CDR1 is MNHNS and CDR2 SASEGT. The CDR3 has 14 residues. V was cut by 0 bases and J by 6 bases, with 11 bases left in between. The CDR3 DNA reads TGTGCCAGCAGTGAAGCGATGGATGTATCTGAAGCTTTCTTT. It codes for CASSEAMDVSEAFF.

There are a few counts of this clone. V gene TRBV5-1 combines with J gene TRBJ2-1, with TRBD1 matching 9 bases. Per germline, CDR1 SGHRS and CDR2 YFSETQ. The CDR3 totals 14 residues. The ends lost 0 bases at V and 8 bases at J; junction bases unmatched: 3. This CDR3 is CASSLDRGQDEQFF. The CDR3 coding sequence is TGCGCCAGCAGCTTGGACAGGGGGCAGGATGAGCAGTTCTTC.

In its sample, this clone was seen once. This sequence joins TRBV28 and TRBJ2-5, with D perhaps TRBD1 or TRBD2 (5 bases each). CDR1 is MDHEN and CDR2 is SYDVKM in the germline V gene. The CDR3 consists of 14 residues. The germline V and J ends were trimmed by 4 bases and 0 bases, with 9 bases remaining between them. CDR3 nucleotide sequence: TGTGCCAGCAGTTCTGGGACGTACCAAGAGACCCAGTACTTC. Translated, it gives CASSSGTYQETQYF.

This clone was counted only a few times. The chain links TRBV7-9 to TRBJ1-5, with D perhaps TRBD1 (5 bases). V dropped 1 base and J dropped 5 bases, with 6 bases sitting between them. Germline CDR1 and CDR2: SEHNR and FQNEAQ (reference sequence). The CDR3 covers 13 residues. The CDR3: CASSLEGDQPQHF. The CDR3 DNA reads TGTGCCAGCAGCTTAGAAGGGGATCAGCCCCAGCATTTT. Full variable domain (rest looked up from reference TRBV7-9 and TRBJ1-5): DTGVSQNPRHKITKRGQNVTFRCDPISEHNRLYWYRQTLGQGPEFLTYFQNEAQLEKSRLLSDRFSAERPKGSFSTLEIQRTEQGDSAMYLCASSLEGDQPQHFGDGTRLSIL.

This clone appeared once. V gene TRBV5-4 combines with J gene TRBJ2-7; 8 nucleotides match TRBD1. The germline gives CDR1 SGHNT, CDR2 YYREEE (reference sequence). CDR3 length: 15 residues. V lost 2 bases, J lost 4 bases, and 8 bases stayed unmatched. CDR3 coding DNA: TGTGCCAGCAGCTTCGGGGGACAGGCGATTTACGAGCAGTACTTC. It specifies CASSFGGQAIYEQYF.

The chain links TRBV2 to TRBJ2-7, with D hard to call. The CDR3 runs 12 residues. Looked up from germline, CDR1 is SNHLY and CDR2 is FYNNEI. Trimming took 6 bases from V and 3 from J, leaving 9 bases between them. CDR3 nucleotide sequence: TGTGCCAGCAGCCCCACTGGCTACGAGCAGTACTTC. It yields the protein CASSPTGYEQYF.

The chain employs TRBV5-4 and TRBJ2-3; 14 nucleotides line up with TRBD2. Germline V gene data show CDR1 as SGHNT and CDR2 as YYREEE (reference sequence). The CDR3 extends over 17 amino acids. V lost 0 bases to trimming and J lost 9 bases; unmatched junction nucleotides: 9. CDR3 bases: TGTGCCAGCAGCTTGGCCGGACTAGCGGGAGGTTCTAGAACGCAGTATTTT. Amino acid sequence: CASSLAGLAGGSRTQYF.

This chain uses TRBV29-1 with TRBJ2-3; possible D gene TRBD2, 6 bases. The CDR3 totals 14 residues. Trimming shortened V by 8 bases and J by 1 base, and 16 bases separated the two germline ends. Germline V CDR1 and CDR2: SQVTM, ANQGSEA. Here the CDR3 DNA reads TGCAGCCCACTACGGAGGGACGGCACAGATACGCAGTATTTT. This translates into CSPLRRDGTDTQYF.

The V call is TRBV5-1, the J call TRBJ2-7; the D gene could be TRBD1 or TRBD2 (6 bases each). V lost 5 bases to trimming and J lost 2 bases, with 17 bases between them. This CDR3 has 15 amino acids. The germline V gene encodes CDR1 SGHRS and CDR2 YFSETQ. The CDR3 DNA reads TGCGCCAGCAGTCTCGACGGGGGCCCCCCCTACGAGCAGTACTTC. Its protein product is CASSLDGGPPYEQYF.

The V and J genes are TRBV5-1 and TRBJ1-4; no clear D. Germline CDR1 and CDR2: SGHRS and YFSETQ. The CDR3 spans 14 residues. Trimming removed 0 bases at V and 8 bases at J, with 11 bases between. The CDR3 loop is CASSLATSTEKLFF. The CDR3 DNA reads TGCGCCAGCAGCTTGGCGACCTCGACCGAAAAACTGTTTTTT.

This clone was detected once. The chain links TRBV5-1 to TRBJ1-2, with 7 bases fitting TRBD1. The CDR3 sequence is 16 residues long. Germline V gene data show CDR1 as SGHRS and CDR2 as YFSETQ. With V trimmed by 1 base and J by 2 bases, 8 bases remained unmatched. The CDR3 loop is CASSLNRQGTNYGYTF. The DNA of the CDR3 is TGCGCCAGCAGCTTGAACCGACAGGGAACAAACTATGGCTACACCTTC. The entire variable domain, with the rest obtained from reference TRBV5-1 and TRBJ1-2, is as follows: KAGVTQTPRYLIKTRGQQVTLSCSPISGHRSVSWYQQTPGQGLQFLFEYFSETQRNKGNFPGRFSGRQFSNSRSEMNVSTLELGDSALYLCASSLNRQGTNYGYTFGSGTRLTVV.

V usage is TRBV6-1 and J usage is TRBJ1-1; TRBD1 matches at 8 bases. The CDR3 is 16 amino acids. Germline V CDR1 and CDR2: MNHNS, SASEGT. V gave up 4 bases and J gave up 2 bases; unmatched junction bases: 9. In nucleotides, the CDR3 is TGTGCCAGCAGTGTCCTCTTGGGACAGGTTAACACTGAAGCTTTCTTT. This encodes CASSVLLGQVNTEAFF.

For the CDR3, the DNA is TGCAGCGTTGATAGGGGGACTAGCGGGAGAACCGGCTACGAGCAGTACTTC. Its protein product is CSVDRGTSGRTGYEQYF. The chain links TRBV29-1 to TRBJ2-7, with 14 positions matching TRBD2. The CDR3 runs to 17 residues. The V gene end was trimmed by 3 bases and the J gene end by 3 bases; junction bases not matched to a gene: 10. CDR1 and CDR2 (germline): SQVTM, ANQGSEA.

The chain uses TRBV5-6 and TRBJ2-3; 8 bases map to TRBD2. The CDR3 consists of 15 residues. CDR1 and CDR2 (germline): SGHDT, YYEEEE. V was pared by 5 bases and J by 0 bases, with 5 bases of the junction left unmatched. This chain's CDR3 is CASSRSGRSTDTQYF. As DNA, the CDR3 is TGTGCCAGCAGTCGGAGCGGGAGAAGCACAGATACGCAGTATTTT.

This clone appeared once. The chain employs TRBV5-1 and TRBJ1-5; 9 bases fit TRBD1. V lost 4 bases to trimming and J lost 5 bases; unmatched junction nucleotides: 4. CDR3 length: 14 amino acids. Germline values: CDR1 SGHRS, CDR2 YFSETQ. The CDR3 protein is CASSQGTGYQPQHF. DNA of the CDR3: TGCGCCAGCAGCCAAGGGACAGGGTATCAGCCCCAGCATTTT.

The chain is built from TRBV5-1 and TRBJ2-3, with 12 bases fitting TRBD1. The CDR3 sequence is 15 residues long. Germline CDR1 and CDR2: SGHRS and YFSETQ. The ends lost 2 bases at V and 6 bases at J; junction bases unmatched: 4. The CDR3 nucleotides read TGCGCCAGCAGCTTCGGGACAGGGGGCTCGGATACGCAGTATTTT. Protein sequence: CASSFGTGGSDTQYF. Drawing the rest from reference TRBV5-1 and TRBJ2-3, the complete variable domain is KAGVTQTPRYLIKTRGQQVTLSCSPISGHRSVSWYQQTPGQGLQFLFEYFSETQRNKGNFPGRFSGRQFSNSRSEMNVSTLELGDSALYLCASSFGTGGSDTQYFGPGTRLTVL.

This sequence joins TRBV7-8 and TRBJ2-7; possible D gene TRBD2, 5 bases. The CDR3 extends over 13 amino acids. Germline-derived CDR1 and CDR2 are SGHVS and FQNEAQ. Trimming removed 2 bases from V and 3 bases from J, with 8 bases in between. The CDR3 DNA follows: TGTGCCAGCAGCTTATTGGAGGACTACGAGCAGTACTTC. It is translated as CASSLLEDYEQYF. Drawing the rest from reference TRBV7-8 and TRBJ2-7, the complete variable domain is GAGVSQSPRYKVAKRGQDVALRCDPISGHVSLFWYQQALGQGPEFLTYFQNEAQLDKSGLPSDRFFAERPEGSVSTLKIQRTQQEDSAVYLCASSLLEDYEQYFGPGTRLTVT.

The chain links TRBV19 to TRBJ1-2; D is uncertain. The CDR3 runs 12 residues. CDR1 is LNHDA, CDR2 SQIVND, per germline (reference sequence). Trimming shortened V by 4 bases and J by 5 bases, and 8 bases separated the two germline ends. The DNA of the CDR3 is TGTGCCAGTAGTACGCCCCTTTATGGCTACACCTTC. Its translation is CASSTPLYGYTF.

The chain has TRBV19 and TRBJ2-2; D perhaps matches TRBD1 (6 bases). V lost 5 bases, J lost 13 bases, and 14 bases lay in between. Germline V CDR1 and CDR2: LNHDA, SQIVND (reference sequence). The CDR3 extends over 12 amino acids. The CDR3 DNA reads TGTGCCAGTAGTTCTCAGGGGCTAGGGCTGTTTTTT. Translating it yields CASSSQGLGLFF.

The chain joins TRBV18 to TRBJ1-2; 7 bases match TRBD1. Trimming at V came to 6 bases and at J to 7 bases, leaving 11 bases not matched to a gene. The CDR3 covers 14 residues. From germline, CDR1 is KGHSH and CDR2 LQKENI. The CDR3 sequence is CASSPTGAESGYTF. The CDR3 DNA reads TGTGCCAGCTCGCCCACAGGGGCTGAATCTGGCTACACCTTC.

This clone was seen a handful of times. The J gene is TRBJ2-7, the V gene TRBV7-8; no reliable D call. V was trimmed by 6 bases and J by 2 bases, leaving 14 bases between them. The length of the CDR3 is 14 residues. Germline V gene sequence: CDR1 SGHVS, CDR2 FQNEAQ. Here the CDR3 DNA reads TGTGCCAGCAGTCCAGCCCGTCTAACCTACGAGCAGTACTTC. Protein: CASSPARLTYEQYF.

The J gene is TRBJ2-7, the V gene TRBV28; D possibly uses TRBD1 or TRBD2 (5 bases each). The V gene lost 3 bases and the J gene lost 6 bases, with 15 bases spanning the gap. This CDR3 has 14 residues. Germline CDR1 is MDHEN and CDR2 is SYDVKM. This CDR3 reads CASSFEGTTGEQYF. The CDR3 DNA follows: TGTGCCAGCAGTTTTGAGGGGACGACGGGCGAGCAGTACTTC.

The chain carries TRBV7-9 and TRBJ2-2; TRBD2 aligns across 7 bases. Germline V gives CDR1 SEHNR, CDR2 FQNEAQ (reference sequence). The CDR3 runs to 16 residues. J was trimmed by 3 bases and V by 1 base; bases with no gene match: 5. Here the CDR3 reads CASSLGAGVDTGELFF. The CDR3 coding sequence is TGTGCCAGCAGCTTAGGGGCGGGAGTAGACACCGGGGAGCTGTTTTTT.

The rearrangement uses TRBV7-8 and TRBJ2-5, with D possibly TRBD2 on 6 matching bases. Trimming took off 8 bases at V and 6 bases at J, with 22 bases between the two ends. This CDR3 comprises 15 residues. CDR1 and CDR2 (germline): SGHVS, FQNEAQ. CDR3 sequence reads: CASSPGLEGQKTQYF. The CDR3 coding sequence is TGTGCCAGCTCGCCCGGGTTGGAGGGGCAGAAGACCCAGTACTTC.

The chain carries TRBV27 and TRBJ1-6; no reliable D call. In germline, CDR1 is MNHEY, CDR2 SMNVEV (reference sequence). The CDR3 length is 15 residues. The V end lost 0 bases, the J end lost 10 bases, and 13 bases lay between the germline ends. In DNA, the CDR3 is TGTGCCAGCAGTTTATCCCGCAGGTTACAGTCACCCCTCCACTTT. Its translation: CASSLSRRLQSPLHF.